A selection of T cell receptor beta chains follows, all from one sample in a study of blood T cell repertoires in COVID-19. Some clones are missing from TCRdb's copy, which holds only in-frame ones; the method was immunoSEQ multiplex PCR. The sample holds more than 85,000 clones, approximately 65% seen once. What was sequenced was peripheral blood. Receptors were obtained from a woman between 55 and 75 years old with acute or convalescent COVID-19. CDR3s include the opening cysteine and the closing phenylalanine or tryptophan. Fields, in order: V gene, clone size, CDR3 length, J gene, D gene, CDR3 protein, CDR3 DNA. A D gene is named only where the DNA matches it firmly. Clone size is shown for a subset of rows, as once, few, many or a class of expanded clone.

v_gene: TRBV10-3; abundance: .; len: 13; j_gene: TRBJ1-3; d_gene: TRBD1; CDR3aa: CAIGTGEGNTIYF; CDR3nt: TGTGCCATCGGGACAGGGGAAGGAAACACCATATATTTT
v_gene: TRBV30; abundance: .; len: 14; j_gene: TRBJ2-5; d_gene: .; CDR3aa: CAWSVDGGGRAQYF; CDR3nt: TGTGCCTGGAGTGTAGACGGGGGAGGCCGGGCCCAGTACTTC
v_gene: TRBV7-9; abundance: .; len: 14; j_gene: TRBJ2-7; d_gene: TRBD2; CDR3aa: CASRNSGTNSEQYF; CDR3nt: TGTGCCAGCAGAAATTCCGGGACTAACTCCGAGCAGTACTTC
v_gene: TRBV28; abundance: .; len: 13; j_gene: TRBJ1-6; d_gene: .; CDR3aa: CASVDINNSPLHF; CDR3nt: TGTGCCAGCGTTGACATCAATAATTCACCCCTCCACTTT
v_gene: TRBV30; abundance: .; len: 13; j_gene: TRBJ1-1; d_gene: .; CDR3aa: CAWTLNRDTEAFF; CDR3nt: TGTGCCTGGACCTTGAACAGGGACACTGAAGCTTTCTTT
v_gene: TRBV7-8; abundance: many; len: 15; j_gene: TRBJ2-1; d_gene: TRBD2; CDR3aa: CASSFSGGYYNEQFF; CDR3nt: TGTGCCAGCAGCTTTAGCGGGGGGTACTACAATGAGCAGTTCTTC
v_gene: TRBV20-1; abundance: .; len: 13; j_gene: TRBJ1-1; d_gene: TRBD1; CDR3aa: CSASPGGNTEAFF; CDR3nt: TGCAGTGCTAGTCCAGGGGGTAACACTGAAGCTTTCTTT
v_gene: TRBV24-1; abundance: .; len: 14; j_gene: TRBJ1-2; d_gene: TRBD1; CDR3aa: CATSDGDRSYGYTF; CDR3nt: TGTGCCACCAGTGATGGGGACAGGAGCTATGGCTACACCTTC
v_gene: TRBV5-4; abundance: .; len: 16; j_gene: TRBJ1-1; d_gene: TRBD1; CDR3aa: CASSQDRGVTNTEAFF; CDR3nt: TGTGCCAGCAGCCAAGACAGGGGGGTTACGAACACTGAAGCTTTCTTT
v_gene: TRBV18; abundance: .; len: 17; j_gene: TRBJ1-3; d_gene: .; CDR3aa: CASSPPSVPLSGNTIYF; CDR3nt: TGTGCCAGCTCACCACCTTCTGTCCCCCTCTCTGGAAACACCATATATTTT
v_gene: TRBV1; abundance: once; len: 14; j_gene: TRBJ1-2; d_gene: .; CDR3aa: CTSSRGGTVGGYTF; CDR3nt: TGCACCAGCAGCCGGGGGGGGACGGTGGGCGGCTACACCTTC
v_gene: TRBV6-2/TRBV6-3; abundance: .; len: 13; j_gene: TRBJ1-1; d_gene: .; CDR3aa: CASSTSEGTEAFF; CDR3nt: TGTGCCAGCAGTACGAGTGAGGGCACTGAAGCTTTCTTT
v_gene: TRBV30; abundance: once; len: 14; j_gene: TRBJ1-2; d_gene: .; CDR3aa: CAWSIRGTGYGYTF; CDR3nt: TGTGCCTGGAGTATACGGGGTACGGGCTATGGCTACACCTTC
v_gene: TRBV3-1/TRBV3-2; abundance: .; len: 13; j_gene: TRBJ1-2; d_gene: .; CDR3aa: CASSPQGNYGYTF; CDR3nt: TGTGCCAGCAGCCCCCAGGGGAACTATGGCTACACCTTC
v_gene: TRBV7-3; abundance: many; len: 12; j_gene: TRBJ2-2; d_gene: TRBD2; CDR3aa: CASSSGGKELFF; CDR3nt: TGTGCCAGCAGTTCCGGGGGGAAGGAGCTGTTTTTT
v_gene: TRBV27; abundance: .; len: 15; j_gene: TRBJ2-3; d_gene: TRBD2; CDR3aa: CASSLWGGGADTQYF; CDR3nt: TGTGCCAGCAGTTTATGGGGCGGGGGGGCAGATACGCAGTATTTT
v_gene: TRBV29-1; abundance: .; len: 10; j_gene: TRBJ2-1; d_gene: TRBD2; CDR3aa: CSAGGAEQFF; CDR3nt: TGCAGCGCCGGGGGGGCAGAGCAGTTCTTC
v_gene: TRBV7-9; abundance: .; len: 12; j_gene: TRBJ1-4; d_gene: .; CDR3aa: CASSLVGEKLFF; CDR3nt: TGTGCCAGCAGCTTAGTCGGGGAAAAACTGTTTTTT
v_gene: TRBV9; abundance: .; len: 14; j_gene: TRBJ2-7; d_gene: .; CDR3aa: CASSVGAGLYEQYF; CDR3nt: TGTGCCAGCAGCGTGGGAGCGGGCCTCTACGAGCAGTACTTC
v_gene: TRBV30; abundance: once; len: 14; j_gene: TRBJ1-5; d_gene: .; CDR3aa: CAWSHLTVNQPQHF; CDR3nt: TGTGCCTGGAGTCACCTGACAGTAAATCAGCCCCAGCATTTT
v_gene: TRBV18; abundance: once; len: 13; j_gene: TRBJ1-4; d_gene: TRBD1; CDR3aa: CASSPPQGEKLFF; CDR3nt: TGTGCCAGCTCACCACCACAGGGGGAAAAACTGTTTTTT
v_gene: TRBV7-8; abundance: once; len: 17; j_gene: TRBJ1-4; d_gene: .; CDR3aa: CASSLGRGLNPSEKLFF; CDR3nt: TGTGCCAGCAGCTTAGGCAGGGGCCTTAATCCGTCCGAAAAACTGTTTTTT
v_gene: TRBV7-9; abundance: .; len: 15; j_gene: TRBJ2-3; d_gene: .; CDR3aa: CASSLGGIRTDTQYF; CDR3nt: TGTGCCAGCAGCTTAGGGGGCATCCGCACAGATACGCAGTATTTT
v_gene: TRBV3-1/TRBV3-2; abundance: .; len: 14; j_gene: TRBJ2-5; d_gene: TRBD2; CDR3aa: CASSQVAGVETQYF; CDR3nt: TGTGCCAGCAGCCAAGTGGCGGGGGTAGAGACCCAGTACTTC
v_gene: TRBV5-6; abundance: .; len: 15; j_gene: TRBJ2-7; d_gene: .; CDR3aa: CASSFRRGGTYEQYF; CDR3nt: TGTGCCAGCAGCTTTCGGCGGGGAGGCACCTACGAGCAGTACTTC
v_gene: TRBV5-1; abundance: .; len: 13; j_gene: TRBJ1-2; d_gene: .; CDR3aa: CASSPAARAGYTF; CDR3nt: TGCGCCAGCAGCCCGGCCGCGCGGGCTGGCTACACCTTC
v_gene: TRBV5-8; abundance: .; len: 15; j_gene: TRBJ1-1; d_gene: .; CDR3aa: CASSRGVRGFTEAFF; CDR3nt: TGTGCCAGCAGCCGTGGAGTTAGGGGATTCACTGAAGCTTTCTTT
v_gene: TRBV5-1; abundance: .; len: 16; j_gene: TRBJ2-7; d_gene: TRBD1; CDR3aa: CASSPTGTGDYYEQYF; CDR3nt: TGCGCCAGCAGCCCCACCGGGACAGGGGACTACTACGAGCAGTACTTC
v_gene: TRBV7-2; abundance: .; len: 15; j_gene: TRBJ2-7; d_gene: TRBD2; CDR3aa: CASSPQTSGGHEQYF; CDR3nt: TGTGCCAGCAGCCCCCAGACTAGCGGGGGCCACGAGCAGTACTTC
v_gene: TRBV6-4; abundance: .; len: 12; j_gene: TRBJ2-4; d_gene: .; CDR3aa: CASSDQGHIQYF; CDR3nt: TGTGCCAGCAGTGACCAGGGGCACATTCAGTACTTC
v_gene: TRBV12-5; abundance: once; len: 12; j_gene: TRBJ2-5; d_gene: .; CDR3aa: CASAPGLTAQYF; CDR3nt: TGTGCTAGTGCCCCTGGACTTACCGCCCAGTACTTC
v_gene: TRBV28; abundance: once; len: 17; j_gene: TRBJ2-6; d_gene: .; CDR3aa: CASSPRQVLSGANVLTF; CDR3nt: TGTGCCAGCAGTCCTCGACAGGTACTTTCTGGGGCCAACGTCCTGACTTTC
v_gene: TRBV27; abundance: .; len: 13; j_gene: TRBJ1-1; d_gene: TRBD1; CDR3aa: CASSYRGSTEAFF; CDR3nt: TGTGCCAGCAGCTACAGGGGCTCCACTGAAGCTTTCTTT
v_gene: TRBV7-9; abundance: .; len: 14; j_gene: TRBJ2-7; d_gene: TRBD1; CDR3aa: CASRPGTGVYEQYF; CDR3nt: TGTGCCAGCAGGCCCGGGACAGGGGTTTACGAGCAGTACTTC
v_gene: TRBV11-2; abundance: .; len: 15; j_gene: TRBJ1-1; d_gene: .; CDR3aa: CASSLDLGGNGEAFF; CDR3nt: TGTGCCAGCAGCTTAGATCTTGGGGGGAACGGTGAAGCTTTCTTT
v_gene: TRBV5-1; abundance: .; len: 16; j_gene: TRBJ2-5; d_gene: TRBD1; CDR3aa: CASSLLGQLWGETQYF; CDR3nt: TGCGCCAGCAGCTTGCTGGGACAGTTATGGGGAGAGACCCAGTACTTC
v_gene: TRBV7-6; abundance: .; len: 16; j_gene: TRBJ2-7; d_gene: .; CDR3aa: CASSLEEGGNPYEQYF; CDR3nt: TGTGCCAGCAGCTTAGAAGAGGGGGGGAATCCCTACGAGCAGTACTTC
v_gene: TRBV5-6; abundance: .; len: 16; j_gene: TRBJ2-5; d_gene: .; CDR3aa: CASSRIQRAIQETQYF; CDR3nt: TGTGCCAGCAGCCGGATACAGAGGGCGATCCAAGAGACCCAGTACTTC
v_gene: TRBV30; abundance: .; len: 12; j_gene: TRBJ1-2; d_gene: .; CDR3aa: CAWGPVTGSRIF; CDR3nt: TGTGCCTGGGGCCCGGTGACAGGCTCCCGTATCTTC
v_gene: TRBV7-8; abundance: .; len: 16; j_gene: TRBJ1-5; d_gene: TRBD1; CDR3aa: CASSLETGFLHQPQHF; CDR3nt: TGTGCCAGCAGCTTAGAGACAGGGTTCCTACATCAGCCCCAGCATTTT
v_gene: TRBV10-2; abundance: .; len: 14; j_gene: TRBJ1-1; d_gene: TRBD1; CDR3aa: CASRDRQGSTEAFF; CDR3nt: TGCGCCAGCAGGGATCGACAGGGAAGCACTGAAGCTTTCTTT
v_gene: TRBV7-2; abundance: once; len: 15; j_gene: TRBJ1-1; d_gene: TRBD1; CDR3aa: CASSLTGLGFTEAFF; CDR3nt: TGTGCCAGCAGCTTGACAGGGTTGGGTTTTACTGAAGCTTTCTTT